The sequence of this T cell receptor beta chain was determined in a study of control samples from healthy donors and cancer patients. Only in-frame clones appear in the TCRdb table, and some are missing; sequencing was by immunoSEQ multiplex PCR. The sample has roughly 48,000 clones; more than 85% are singletons. V gave up 3 bases and J gave up 3 bases, with 21 bases separating them. This CDR3 comprises 17 residues. CDR1 is DFQATT and CDR2 is SNEGSKA in the germline V gene (reference sequence). V and J are TRBV20-1 and TRBJ2-1; D possibly matches TRBD1 or TRBD2 (6 bases each). Source material: PBMCs. The sequence derives from a woman between 40 and 55 years old with head and neck cancer. CDR3 amino acids: CSASPQAGRGGYNEQFF. Written as DNA, the CDR3 is TGCAGTGCTAGTCCACAGGCGGGGCGAGGGGGCTACAATGAGCAGTTCTTC.